This T cell receptor (beta chain) came from a study of molecular identifiers for immune sequencing clone quantification. Study-level results: It was shown that clones above 20 RNA copies held over 99% of effector molecules, but under 1% in naive cells.

Construction of naive CD8 libraries employed about 18,000 to 1,100,000 sorted cells together with 10%, 30% or 50% RNA. Previously published methods and listed TCR primers were used for the bulk TCR libraries. TCRdb passed the PCR reads through MiXCR, listing each CDR3 protein once. The table records 53,000 or so distinct CDR3 sequences, roughly a third of them present only once. Note on this clonotype: Its antigen is currently unknown.

The CDR3 loop spans 11 amino acids. From germline, CDR1 is SGHDN and CDR2 FVKESK. The V end lost 4 bases, the J end lost 3 bases, and 4 bases lay between the germline ends. The chain combines TRBV14 with TRBJ2-7; D is ambiguous. This TCR was recovered from a human donor in good health. Some libraries in this study had Jurkat cell RNA spiked in. The specimen sequenced was naive CD8+ T cells from blood, with Jurkat cell RNA spiked in. The subset is: FACS-sorted CD8+CD4-CCR7+CD45RA+ naive T cells. The CDR3 is CASSRNYEQYF. The CDR3 DNA reads TGTGCCAGCAGCCGTAACTACGAGCAGTACTTC.